The rows below give T cell receptor beta chains drawn from one sample of a study of blood T cell repertoires in COVID-19. Profiled with immunoSEQ multiplex PCR; TCRdb holds only in-frame clones, not every one. The data show some 150,000 clones, with more than 75% seen just once and roughly 3.4% held by the top ten. The sequenced sample consisted of peripheral blood. The origin of the receptors is a man aged 65 to 79 with acute or convalescent COVID-19. The CDR3 runs from the conserved cysteine through the conserved F or W. A D gene is named only where the DNA matches it firmly. The size of a clone is reported for some rows only, either as once, few or many, or as a class for expanded clones.

j_call	d_call	v_call	clone_size	cdr3_nt	cdr3_aa
TRBJ2-1	NA	TRBV7-3	NA	TGTGCCAGCAGTCGAGGTGAGGGCAATGAGCAGTTCTTC	CASSRGEGNEQFF
TRBJ2-2	TRBD2	TRBV24-1	NA	TGTGCCACTCTAGCGGGGACCGGGGAGCTGTTTTTT	CATLAGTGELFF
TRBJ1-1	NA	TRBV7-3	NA	TGTGCCAGCAGCTCCCAGGGTTGGACTGAAGCTTTCTTT	CASSSQGWTEAFF
TRBJ1-5	NA	TRBV6-5	NA	TGTGCCAGCCGACCCCCGGGGGGGCAGCCCCAGCATTTT	CASRPPGGQPQHF
TRBJ2-7	TRBD2	TRBV5-1	NA	TGCGCCAGCAGCTCTACTAGCGGGGTTGGCGAGCAGTACTTC	CASSSTSGVGEQYF
TRBJ1-2	NA	TRBV6-5	NA	TGTGCCAGCAGTTACGAGGGAAACTATGGCTACACCTTC	CASSYEGNYGYTF
TRBJ1-5	NA	TRBV15	NA	TGTGCCACCAGCAGAGTTGGGGGGAAGAGTACTGGCAATCAGCCCCAGCATTTT	CATSRVGGKSTGNQPQHF
TRBJ2-7	TRBD2	TRBV6-5	NA	TGTGCCAGCAGTTCGGGACTAGACGAGCAGTACTTC	CASSSGLDEQYF
TRBJ1-2	NA	TRBV5-1	NA	TGCGCCAGCAGCTTGGGCTCGGAGAACTATGGCTACACCTTC	CASSLGSENYGYTF
TRBJ2-1	TRBD1	TRBV19	once	TGTGCCAGTAGTTCCGGGACAGGGTACAATGAGCAGTTCTTC	CASSSGTGYNEQFF
TRBJ1-3	TRBD1	TRBV30	once	TGTGCCTGGAGTGTGGGGACAGGGAGAAACACCATATATTTT	CAWSVGTGRNTIYF
TRBJ2-3	TRBD2	TRBV4-3	NA	TGCGCCAGCAGCCAAGTTGGGCGGGGGGGTGCAGATACGCAGTATTTT	CASSQVGRGGADTQYF
TRBJ2-5	NA	TRBV5-4	NA	TGTGCCAGCGGGCCAAGAGAGACCCAGTACTTC	CASGPRETQYF
TRBJ1-1	NA	TRBV27	NA	TGTGCTAGACCGGGTGGAGCTTTCTTT	CARPGGAFF
TRBJ2-1	TRBD2	TRBV7-8	NA	TGTGCCAGCAGCCCCCGGGGAGGGTCCTACAATGAGCAGTTCTTC	CASSPRGGSYNEQFF
TRBJ1-3	NA	TRBV28	NA	TGTGCCAGCAGTGTTACAGCTGGAAACACCATATATTTT	CASSVTAGNTIYF
TRBJ1-1	NA	TRBV5-1	few	TGCGCCAGCAGCTTACTCACACTAATGAACACTGAAGCTTTCTTT	CASSLLTLMNTEAFF
TRBJ2-3	NA	TRBV5-1	NA	TGCGCCAGCAGCTCCGCTTTAGCGGTAAGCACAGATACGCAGTATTTT	CASSSALAVSTDTQYF
TRBJ2-5	NA	TRBV7-6	NA	TGTGCCAGCCGAAGAGAAGAACAGGGGAGGGAGACCCAGTACTTC	CASRREEQGRETQYF
TRBJ2-1	NA	TRBV11-2	NA	TGTGCCAGCAGCCGCTTGTTTCGTGCGGGCAAGTTCTTC	CASSRLFRAGKFF
TRBJ1-2	TRBD1	TRBV5-1	NA	TGCGCCAGCAGCCTAACCGCCGGGACAGGGCCTGGCGGCTACACCTTC	CASSLTAGTGPGGYTF
TRBJ2-7	TRBD2	TRBV7-8	NA	TGTGCCAGCAGCGCGAGCGTACGGGACTACCAGTGGGGGCAGTACTTC	CASSASVRDYQWGQYF
TRBJ2-7	TRBD1	TRBV6-6	NA	TGTGCCAGCAGTATACAGGGGCCCGAGCAGTACTTC	CASSIQGPEQYF
TRBJ1-1	NA	TRBV9	NA	TGTGCCAGCAGCAAGCTCTCGAACACTGAAGCTTTCTTT	CASSKLSNTEAFF
TRBJ1-2	NA	TRBV5-4	NA	TGTGCCAGCAGCTCCCCGAATCGGGGCTACACCTTC	CASSSPNRGYTF
TRBJ1-6	NA	TRBV11-2	NA	TGTGCCAGCAGCTTAGTTCTTGGGCGAGGGTCACCCCTCCACTTT	CASSLVLGRGSPLHF
TRBJ2-1	TRBD2	TRBV3-1/TRBV3-2	NA	TGTGCCAGCAGACGGACTAGCGGGAGCAGGAATGAGCAGTTCTTC	CASRRTSGSRNEQFF
TRBJ2-5	TRBD1	TRBV11-2	NA	TGTGCCAGCAGCTCCCTCGGGACAGCGAAAGAGACCCAGTACTTC	CASSSLGTAKETQYF
TRBJ2-7	TRBD2	TRBV19	NA	TGTGCCAGTAGTATAGCCCCCGGCGGGGGCTACGAGCAGTACTTC	CASSIAPGGGYEQYF
TRBJ2-2	NA	TRBV5-1	NA	TGCGCCAGCAGGGGGGCCAAGGGGCTAAATCCCTGGGCCGGGGAGCTGTTTTTT	CASRGAKGLNPWAGELFF
TRBJ1-5	TRBD1	TRBV6-5	NA	TGTGCCAGCAGTAACAGGGGCGGGCAGCCCCAGCATTTT	CASSNRGGQPQHF
TRBJ1-2	NA	TRBV6-5	few	TGTGCCAGCAGTTACTCGAGGCCTTGGTCGGATGGCTACACCTTC	CASSYSRPWSDGYTF
TRBJ1-1	NA	TRBV7-9	NA	TGTGCCAGCAGCTTGTTACTCAGGGGTGAAGCTTTCTTT	CASSLLLRGEAFF
TRBJ2-5	TRBD2	TRBV7-2	NA	TGTGCCAGCAGCTTAGTCGGGGGGGCCTGGGAGACCCAGTACTTC	CASSLVGGAWETQYF
TRBJ2-2	NA	TRBV7-2	NA	TGTGCCAGCAGCCCCGACAGTAACACCGGGGAGCTGTTTTTT	CASSPDSNTGELFF
TRBJ2-3	TRBD2	TRBV4-3	once	TGCGCCAGCAGCCCTAGCGGGGGGCCGGCAGATACGCAGTATTTT	CASSPSGGPADTQYF
TRBJ2-2	NA	TRBV5-4	NA	TGTGCCAGCAGCTTAGAAGGGGGTTACGGGGAGCTGTTTTTT	CASSLEGGYGELFF
TRBJ2-2	NA	TRBV7-2	NA	TGTGCCAGCAGCTTTCCCGGGGGGCTTACGGGCGGGGAGCTGTTTTTT	CASSFPGGLTGGELFF
TRBJ2-1	NA	TRBV28	NA	TGTGCCAGCAGTCCCGCTAGGGGGGGCTACAATGAGCAGTTCTTC	CASSPARGGYNEQFF
TRBJ1-2	NA	TRBV5-6	NA	TGTGCCAGCAGCTTCTGGGGAGATGGCTACACCTTC	CASSFWGDGYTF
TRBJ1-1	NA	TRBV7-3	few	TGTGCCAGCAGCTTAATGTCTGGGGCCGGTGAAGCTTTCTTT	CASSLMSGAGEAFF